This T cell receptor beta chain derives from a study of shared clonotypes between healthy human individuals. The study, taken as a whole, reports: Rarefaction gave evidence that sorted-subset sequencing remained incomplete despite large depth. Clonotypes shared by all four sorted-subset donors had higher generation probabilities than non-shared clonotypes.

Comments on this clone: Its specificity is not known.

The naive CD8 fraction comprised CD45RO-negative cells positively selected for CCR7 and excluded terminally differentiated effector memory CD45RA+ cells. The V gene lost 0 bases and the J gene lost 0 bases, with 15 bases spanning the gap. This CDR3 region has 19 residues. The germline V gene encodes CDR1 ENHRY and CDR2 SYGVKD. Each subset's genomic DNA was split evenly across several immunoSEQ plates. Original data processing: Filtering was not the same, since immunoSEQ gave junction-only sequences without quality scores. Sequenced by immunoSEQ multiplex PCR; TCRdb stores in-frame clones only, minus some. That table furnishes V, J and clone size, whereas the DNA furnished D and trimming. The sample records around 1.9 million clones, roughly 95% being singletons.

V and J are TRBV10-3 and TRBJ2-6; D is unresolved. This TCR came from a man younger than 35 in good health. Some clones in this sample may be carry-over from other donors' samples. Source material: naive CD8+ T cells from PBMCs. DNA of the CDR3: TGTGCCATCAGTGAGTCGTTTGGCGCGTCCAGCTCTGGGGCCAACGTCCTGACTTTC. Protein: CAISESFGASSSGANVLTF.